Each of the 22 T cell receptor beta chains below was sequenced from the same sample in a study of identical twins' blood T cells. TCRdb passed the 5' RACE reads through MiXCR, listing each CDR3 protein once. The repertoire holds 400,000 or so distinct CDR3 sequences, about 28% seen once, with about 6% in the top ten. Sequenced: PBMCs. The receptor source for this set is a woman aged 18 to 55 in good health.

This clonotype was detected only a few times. CDR3 coding DNA: TGTGCCAGTAGTATAGCTCAACACAGGGACGACAATGAGCAGTTCTTC. Amino acid sequence: CASSIAQHRDDNEQFF. The genes are TRBV19 and TRBJ2-1, with D possibly matching TRBD1 (6 bases). The CDR3 consists of 16 residues. V was clipped by 1 base and J by 5 bases, with 15 bases between them. The germline V gene encodes CDR1 LNHDA and CDR2 SQIVND (reference sequence).

The CDR3 nucleotides are TGCGCCAGCAGCTTGTATACGTCCTACAATGAGCAGTTCTTC. This codes for CASSLYTSYNEQFF. This chain connects TRBV5-1 to TRBJ2-1; D is uncertain. The germline V gene has CDR1 SGHRS and CDR2 YFSETQ. This CDR3 contains 14 residues. Trimming took off 1 base at V and 1 base at J, with 6 bases between the two ends.

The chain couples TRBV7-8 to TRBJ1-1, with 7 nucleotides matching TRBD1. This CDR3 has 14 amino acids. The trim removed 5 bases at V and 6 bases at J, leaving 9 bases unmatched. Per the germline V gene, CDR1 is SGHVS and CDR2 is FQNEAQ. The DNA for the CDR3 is TGTGCCAGCAGCCACCGGGACAGTAGGGCTGAAGCTTTCTTT. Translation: CASSHRDSRAEAFF.

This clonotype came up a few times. The CDR3 region has the DNA TGCAGCGTCTCGGGACTAGCGGGGGGTTCGAGCTCCTACAATGAGCAGTTCTTC. Amino acid sequence: CSVSGLAGGSSSYNEQFF. The chain joins TRBV29-1 to TRBJ2-1; 15 positions agree with TRBD2. From germline, CDR1 is SQVTM and CDR2 ANQGSEA. The CDR3 length is 18 residues. V dropped 6 bases and J dropped 0; count of bases not matched to a gene: 9.

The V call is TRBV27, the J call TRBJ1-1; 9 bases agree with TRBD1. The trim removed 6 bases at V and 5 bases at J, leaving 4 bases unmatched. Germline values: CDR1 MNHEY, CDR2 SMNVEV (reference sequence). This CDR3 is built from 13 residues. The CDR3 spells CASRTGGGTEAFF. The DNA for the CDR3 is TGTGCCAGCAGGACAGGGGGGGGTACTGAAGCTTTCTTT.

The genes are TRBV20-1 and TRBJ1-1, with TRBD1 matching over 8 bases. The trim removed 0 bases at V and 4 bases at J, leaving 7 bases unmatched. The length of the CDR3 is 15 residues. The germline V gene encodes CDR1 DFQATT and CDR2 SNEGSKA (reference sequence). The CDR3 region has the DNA TGCAGTGCTAGAGATTTCATTACAGGGGGCACTGAAGCTTTCTTT. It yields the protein CSARDFITGGTEAFF.

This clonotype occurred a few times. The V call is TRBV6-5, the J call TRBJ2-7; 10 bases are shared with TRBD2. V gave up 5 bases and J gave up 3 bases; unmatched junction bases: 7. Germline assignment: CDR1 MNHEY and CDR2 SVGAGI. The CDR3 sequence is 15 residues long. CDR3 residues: CASSTGTSEGYEQYF. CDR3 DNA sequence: TGTGCCAGCAGTACCGGGACTAGCGAAGGCTACGAGCAGTACTTC.

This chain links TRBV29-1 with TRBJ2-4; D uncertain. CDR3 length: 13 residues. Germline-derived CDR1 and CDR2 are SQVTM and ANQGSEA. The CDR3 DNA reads TGCAGTGCAGTGGGCCACTGGCAAAACATTCAGTACTTC. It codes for CSAVGHWQNIQYF. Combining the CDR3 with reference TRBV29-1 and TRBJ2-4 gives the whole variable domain SAVISQKPSRDICQRGTSLTIQCQVDSQVTMMFWYRQQPGQSLTLIATANQGSEATYESGFVIDKFPISRPNLTFSTLTVSNMSPEDSSIYLCSAVGHWQNIQYFGAGTRLSVL.

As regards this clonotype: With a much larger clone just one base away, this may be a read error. CDR3 loop: CASSHVLGVNGYTF. Written as DNA, the CDR3 is TGTGCCAGCAGTCACGTCCTGGGAGTGAATGGCTACACCTTC. This chain joins TRBV6-6 and TRBJ1-2; no clear D gene. V shed 5 bases and J shed 6 bases, with 16 bases lying between them. The CDR3 runs 14 residues. Germline loops: CDR1 MNHNY, CDR2 SVGAGI (reference sequence).

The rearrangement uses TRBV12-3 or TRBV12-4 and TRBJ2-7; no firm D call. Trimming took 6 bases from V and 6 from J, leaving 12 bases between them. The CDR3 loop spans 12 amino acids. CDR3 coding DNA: TGTGCCAGCAGCGCGAGACCGGGCGAGCAGTACTTC. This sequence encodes CASSARPGEQYF.

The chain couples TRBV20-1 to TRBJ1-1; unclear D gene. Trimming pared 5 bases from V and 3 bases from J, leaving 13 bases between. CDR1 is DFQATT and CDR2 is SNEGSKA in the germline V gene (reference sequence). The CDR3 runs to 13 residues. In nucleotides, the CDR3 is TGCAGTGCTTTGGACCCGGCGGACACTGAAGCTTTCTTT. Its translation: CSALDPADTEAFF.

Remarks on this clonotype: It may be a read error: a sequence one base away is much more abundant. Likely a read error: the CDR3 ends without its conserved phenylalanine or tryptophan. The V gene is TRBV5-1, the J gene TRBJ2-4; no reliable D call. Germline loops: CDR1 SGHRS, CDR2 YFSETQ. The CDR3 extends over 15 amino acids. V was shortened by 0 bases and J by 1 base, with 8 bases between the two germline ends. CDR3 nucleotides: TGCGCCAGCAGCTTGGAGGAATATGCCAAAAACATTCAGTACCTC. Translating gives CASSLEEYAKNIQYL.

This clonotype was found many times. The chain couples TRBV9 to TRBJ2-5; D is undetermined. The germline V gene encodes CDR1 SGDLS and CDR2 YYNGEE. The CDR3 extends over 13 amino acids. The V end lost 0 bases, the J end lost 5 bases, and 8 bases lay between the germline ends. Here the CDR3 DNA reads TGTGCCAGCAGCGTAGTTTCCGGGGAGACCCAGTACTTC. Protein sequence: CASSVVSGETQYF.

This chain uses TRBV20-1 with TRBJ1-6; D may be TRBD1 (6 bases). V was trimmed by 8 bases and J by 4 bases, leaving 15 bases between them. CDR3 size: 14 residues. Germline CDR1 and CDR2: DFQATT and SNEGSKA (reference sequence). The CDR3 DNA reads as TGCAGTACCCAGGGGAGCGGATATAATTCACCCCTCCACTTT. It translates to CSTQGSGYNSPLHF.

The CDR3 protein is CSVDRGIFYGYTF. In nucleotides, the CDR3 is TGCAGCGTAGACAGGGGGATTTTCTATGGCTACACCTTC. The chain joins TRBV29-1 to TRBJ1-2; 9 bases line up with TRBD1. V shed 6 bases and J 4 bases; nucleotides not matched to a gene: 6. Germline V CDR1 and CDR2: SQVTM, ANQGSEA. This CDR3 is built from 13 residues.

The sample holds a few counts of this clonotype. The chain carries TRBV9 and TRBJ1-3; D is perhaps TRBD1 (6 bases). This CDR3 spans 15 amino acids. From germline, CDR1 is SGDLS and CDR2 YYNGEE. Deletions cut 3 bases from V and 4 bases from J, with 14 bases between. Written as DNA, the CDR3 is TGTGCCAGCAGCGAATTACAGGGAGCGGGAAACACCATATATTTT. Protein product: CASSELQGAGNTIYF.

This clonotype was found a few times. CDR3 protein: CSVESGSGELFF. The CDR3 region has the DNA TGCAGCGTTGAGTCGGGAAGCGGGGAGCTGTTTTTT. This chain connects TRBV29-1 to TRBJ2-2, with D perhaps matching TRBD2 (5 bases). Germline CDR1 SQVTM, CDR2 ANQGSEA. Between the trimmed V and J ends, which lost 3 bases and 7 bases, there was a span of 9 bases. This CDR3 spans 12 amino acids.

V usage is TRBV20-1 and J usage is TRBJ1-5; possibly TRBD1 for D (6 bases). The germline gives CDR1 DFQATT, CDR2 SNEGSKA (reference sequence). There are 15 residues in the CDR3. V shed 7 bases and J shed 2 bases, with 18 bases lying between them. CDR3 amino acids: CSVKGVRQGNQPQHF. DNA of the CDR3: TGCAGTGTAAAGGGGGTCCGACAGGGCAATCAGCCCCAGCATTTT.

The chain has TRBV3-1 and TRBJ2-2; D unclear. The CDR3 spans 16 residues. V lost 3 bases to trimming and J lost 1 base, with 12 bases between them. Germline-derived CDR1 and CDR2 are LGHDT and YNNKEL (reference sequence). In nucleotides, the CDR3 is TGTGCCAGCAGCCAGGGCCCAGTGCGGAACACCGGGGAGCTGTTTTTT. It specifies CASSQGPVRNTGELFF.

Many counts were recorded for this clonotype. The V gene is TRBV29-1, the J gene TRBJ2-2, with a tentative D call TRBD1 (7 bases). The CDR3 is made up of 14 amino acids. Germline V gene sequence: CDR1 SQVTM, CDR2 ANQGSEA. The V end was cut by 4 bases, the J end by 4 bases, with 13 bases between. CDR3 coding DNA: TGCAGCGTTGCCCGACAGGGAGGCACCGGGGAGCTGTTTTTT. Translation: CSVARQGGTGELFF.

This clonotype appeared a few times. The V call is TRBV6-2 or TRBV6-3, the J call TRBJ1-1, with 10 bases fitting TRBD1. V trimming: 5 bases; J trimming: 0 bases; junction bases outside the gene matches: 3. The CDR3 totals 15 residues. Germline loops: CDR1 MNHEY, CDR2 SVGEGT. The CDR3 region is CASSAGQGLNTEAFF. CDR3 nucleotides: TGTGCCAGCAGTGCGGGACAGGGGTTGAACACTGAAGCTTTCTTT.

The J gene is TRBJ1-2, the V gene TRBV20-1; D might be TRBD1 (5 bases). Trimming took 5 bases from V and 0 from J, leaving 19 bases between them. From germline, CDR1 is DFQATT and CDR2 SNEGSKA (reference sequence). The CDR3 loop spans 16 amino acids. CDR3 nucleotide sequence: TGCAGTGCTTCCGGGACGGGGAAGGGACCTAACTATGGCTACACCTTC. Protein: CSASGTGKGPNYGYTF.